Each of the 22 T cell receptor beta chains below was sequenced from the same sample in a study of blood T cell repertoires in COVID-19. Using immunoSEQ multiplex PCR, the repertoire was profiled, and TCRdb retains in-frame clones only, with some absent. Among tens of thousands of clones, roughly nine tenths were seen once, and the ten largest hold approximately 5.6%. The sequenced sample was peripheral blood. All receptors derive from a woman at least 80 years old with active COVID-19.

V is TRBV13 and J is TRBJ1-3; D is undetermined. Germline V CDR1 and CDR2: PRHDT, FYEKMQ (reference sequence). The CDR3 has 14 amino acids. Trimming cost V 0 bases and J 9 bases, with 12 bases left between them. CDR3 in amino acids: CASSLGRVVRTIYF. For the CDR3, the DNA is TGTGCCAGCAGCTTAGGTCGTGTCGTGCGCACCATATATTTT. The full variable domain, in which reference TRBV13 and TRBJ1-3 provide the parts outside the CDR3, is AAGVIQSPRHLIKEKRETATLKCYPIPRHDTVYWYQQGPGQDPQFLISFYEKMQSDKGSIPDRFSAQQFSDYHSELNMSSLELGDSALYFCASSLGRVVRTIYFGEGSWLTVV.

This chain uses TRBV5-6 with TRBJ2-5; 8 bases match TRBD1. The CDR3 totals 14 residues. J was trimmed by 5 bases and V by 4 bases; bases with no gene match: 7. From germline, CDR1 is SGHDT and CDR2 YYEEEE. CDR3 in amino acids: CASSRDRGEETQYF. CDR3 DNA sequence: TGTGCCAGCAGCCGAGACAGGGGCGAGGAGACCCAGTACTTC.

The chain uses TRBV21-1 and TRBJ2-6; the tabulated D call, TRBD2, remains unverified against the DNA. TRBV21-1 is annotated as a pseudogene. The CDR3 is 10 amino acids. CDR3 nucleotides: TGTACTTCTGGGGCCAACGTCCTGACTTTC. Translating gives CTSGANVLTF.

The chain uses TRBV19 and TRBJ2-3; D perhaps matches TRBD1 (5 bases). Germline V gives CDR1 LNHDA, CDR2 SQIVND (reference sequence). CDR3 length equals 15 residues. Trimming removed 8 bases at V and 4 bases at J, with 19 bases between. CDR3 amino acids: CASQKGIYSADTQYF. As DNA, the CDR3 is TGTGCCAGTCAGAAGGGGATATACTCAGCAGATACGCAGTATTTT.

This chain joins TRBV7-9 and TRBJ2-3; the match to TRBD1 covers 8 bases. The CDR3 is made up of 16 amino acids. Germline assignment: CDR1 SEHNR and CDR2 FQNEAQ (reference sequence). Trimming took 3 bases from V and 0 from J; bases not matched to a gene: 5. CDR3 in amino acids: CASSFWTGTSTDTQYF. The CDR3 coding sequence is TGTGCCAGCAGCTTCTGGACAGGGACTAGCACAGATACGCAGTATTTT.

This sequence joins TRBV28 and TRBJ2-1; TRBD1 agrees at 9 bases. The CDR3 is 15 amino acids. J gave up 2 bases and V 6 bases, and 5 bases lay outside the gene matches. Germline V gene data show CDR1 as MDHEN and CDR2 as SYDVKM. CDR3 DNA sequence: TGTGCCAGCAGCTCACAGGGGGCTGCCTACAATGAGCAGTTCTTC. It specifies CASSSQGAAYNEQFF.

This chain connects TRBV6-5 to TRBJ2-2; 8 bases align to TRBD1. CDR1 MNHEY and CDR2 SVGAGI come from the germline V gene. With 4 bases clipped from V and 9 bases from J, the junction kept 4 bases outside the gene matches. The CDR3 consists of 13 residues. The CDR3 DNA reads TGTGCCAGCAGTTTAGACAGGGGTCGGGAGCTGTTTTTT. It encodes CASSLDRGRELFF.

This chain uses TRBV28 with TRBJ2-3; 9 nucleotides line up with TRBD2. Trimming cost V 6 bases and J 9 bases; bases outside gene matches: 4. Germline assignment: CDR1 MDHEN and CDR2 SYDVKM. This CDR3 spans 12 amino acids. The CDR3 sequence is CASRLAGETQYF. CDR3 in DNA: TGTGCCAGCAGGTTAGCGGGAGAAACGCAGTATTTT.

The V gene is TRBV4-3, the J gene TRBJ2-3; D may be TRBD2 (5 bases). V was shortened by 1 base and J by 3 bases, with 14 bases between the two germline ends. Per the germline V gene, CDR1 is LGHNA and CDR2 is YSLEER. The CDR3 is 16 amino acids. CDR3 DNA: TGCGCCAGCAGCCAAGGTTTTGACGGGGTAACAGATACGCAGTATTTT. Protein product: CASSQGFDGVTDTQYF.

The chain combines TRBV23-1 with TRBJ1-5, with D possibly being TRBD1 (6 bases). TRBV23-1 is identified as an open reading frame with a role that is uncertain. This CDR3 has 19 residues. Trimming shortened V by 4 bases and J by 4 bases, and 26 bases separated the two germline ends. DNA of the CDR3: TGCGCCAGCAGTCCAAGGGGACAAGTTGCATTCGATGGGAATCAGCCCCAGCATTTT. As protein: CASSPRGQVAFDGNQPQHF.

The gene calls are TRBV7-2 and TRBJ2-3; D remains ambiguous. The CDR3 has 14 amino acids. CDR1 and CDR2 (germline): SGHTA, FQGNSA. V gave up 8 bases and J gave up 6 bases, with 18 bases separating them. CDR3 in DNA: TGTGCCAGCCTACCTCCCATGTCCTCCGATACGCAGTATTTT. Its protein product is CASLPPMSSDTQYF.

The rearrangement uses TRBV4-2 and TRBJ2-2; 11 bases agree with TRBD2. Germline CDR1 reads LGHNA; CDR2 reads YNFKEQ. V trimming: 0 bases; J trimming: 5 bases; junction bases outside the gene matches: 2. This CDR3 has 16 amino acids. CDR3 nucleotides: TGTGCCAGCAGCCAAGATAGACTAGCGGGAACCGGGGAGCTGTTTTTT. This encodes CASSQDRLAGTGELFF.

The rearrangement joins TRBV6-2 or TRBV6-3 to TRBJ2-3; 9 bases align to TRBD2. J gave up 8 bases and V 4 bases, and 13 bases lay outside the gene matches. This CDR3 contains 16 residues. Germline CDR1 reads MNHEY; CDR2 reads SVGEGT. DNA of the CDR3: TGTGCCAGCAGTTTTTCTGGCGGGAGGGCCTTTGGTACGCAGTATTTT. As protein: CASSFSGGRAFGTQYF.

This rearrangement joins TRBV7-9 to TRBJ1-5; 7 nucleotides line up with TRBD1. The V gene's germline CDR1 is SEHNR and CDR2 FQNEAQ (reference sequence). The J segment lost 3 bases and the V segment lost 5 bases, leaving 10 bases of the junction unmatched. The CDR3 length is 16 residues. CDR3 nucleotides: TGTGCCAGCAGCCGAGGCTGGGGGACAGTCAATCAGCCCCAGCATTTT. Residues: CASSRGWGTVNQPQHF.

The chain joins TRBV7-3 to TRBJ2-5; 7 bases align to TRBD2. CDR3 length: 15 residues. Germline V gives CDR1 SGHTA, CDR2 FQGTGA. The V and J ends lost 0 bases and 5 bases, in that order; junction bases with no gene match: 6. CDR3 nucleotides: TGTGCCAGCAGCTTAACGGGAGGGGATTCGGAGACCCAGTACTTC. It yields the protein CASSLTGGDSETQYF.

The chain recombines TRBV5-1 with TRBJ2-1, with 11 bases matching TRBD1. The V segment lost 4 bases and the J segment 6 bases; nucleotides outside the gene matches: 9. Germline V gene lookup returns CDR1 SGHRS and CDR2 YFSETQ. The CDR3 sequence is 16 residues long. CDR3 protein: CASSPRTGGAGNEQFF. In DNA form, the CDR3 reads TGCGCCAGCAGCCCGCGGACAGGGGGCGCCGGCAATGAGCAGTTCTTC.

This clone was detected once. The V and J genes are TRBV7-2 and TRBJ2-2; TRBD1 might be the D (5 bases). V was clipped by 1 base and J by 4 bases, with 13 bases between them. This CDR3 is built from 16 residues. Germline CDR1 reads SGHTA; CDR2 reads FQGNSA. This CDR3 reads CASSLEAGLPTGELFF. CDR3 in DNA: TGTGCCAGCAGCTTAGAGGCAGGGCTTCCCACCGGGGAGCTGTTTTTT.

The V gene is TRBV4-1, the J gene TRBJ1-1; D gene ambiguous. CDR3 length: 17 residues. The V and J ends lost 1 base and 1 base respectively, with 16 bases between them. Germline V lookup: CDR1 MGHRA, CDR2 YSYEKL. CDR3 bases: TGCGCCAGCAGCCAAGTCGAGGTGGCACCGGAGAACACTGAAGCTTTCTTT. Translated: CASSQVEVAPENTEAFF.

CDR3 sequence reads: CASSQEGGSQRSTGELFF. The CDR3 DNA reads as TGCGCCAGCAGCCAAGAGGGCGGGAGCCAAAGGAGCACCGGGGAGCTGTTTTTT. The gene calls are TRBV4-1 and TRBJ2-2, with TRBD2 matching over 7 bases. Per germline, CDR1 MGHRA and CDR2 YSYEKL. CDR3 size: 18 residues. The ends lost 0 bases at V and 4 bases at J; junction bases unmatched: 11.

CDR3 DNA sequence: TGCGCCAGCAGCTTGGCAGGGTACGGGAATTCACCCCTCCACTTT. Its protein product is CASSLAGYGNSPLHF. The chain joins TRBV5-1 to TRBJ1-6; possibly TRBD1 for D (5 bases). The CDR3 has 15 amino acids. Looked up from germline, CDR1 is SGHRS and CDR2 is YFSETQ. V shed 0 bases and J shed 7 bases, with 11 bases lying between them.

The rearrangement uses TRBV28 and TRBJ1-1, with D possibly being TRBD1 (5 bases). Per the germline V gene, CDR1 is MDHEN and CDR2 is SYDVKM. This CDR3 contains 17 residues. Trimming took off 1 base at V and 1 base at J, with 16 bases between the two ends. The CDR3: CASSLLLGSGKNTEAFF. As DNA, the CDR3 is TGTGCCAGCAGTTTATTATTGGGGTCAGGGAAGAACACTGAAGCTTTCTTT.

This chain uses TRBV2 with TRBJ2-2; D not certain. Germline values: CDR1 SNHLY, CDR2 FYNNEI. Trimming left V 10 bases short and J 6 bases short, with 21 bases between. The CDR3 extends over 15 amino acids. The CDR3 spells CATLSGSYNAGELFF. The CDR3 bases are TGTGCCACGCTTTCCGGGTCCTACAACGCCGGGGAGCTGTTTTTT.